A single sample is the source of the 16 T cell receptor beta chains below, sequenced in a study of OX40 agonist ivuxolimab in advanced cancers. The table came from immunoSEQ multiplex PCR; TCRdb's copy has only in-frame clones and leaves some out. Seen here are 60,000 to 75,000 clones, nearly 90% observed once, and the top ten hold about 1.3%. This specimen consisted of CD4+ or CD8+ T cells sorted from blood, obtained in a trial of the OX40 agonist ivuxolimab. These receptors all stem from an adult with an advanced solid tumor such as melanoma, head and neck, liver or kidney cancer.

The rearrangement joins TRBV7-9 to TRBJ1-2, with 7 bases lining up with TRBD1. Germline-derived CDR1 and CDR2 are SEHNR and FQNEAQ (reference sequence). The V and J ends lost 6 bases and 7 bases, in that order; junction bases with no gene match: 5. The CDR3 contains 12 residues. CDR3 sequence: CASSRGGGGYTF. Here the CDR3 DNA reads TGTGCCAGCAGTCGAGGGGGCGGTGGCTACACCTTC.

The rearrangement links TRBV4-3 to TRBJ1-5; D might be TRBD1 (5 bases). V lost 3 bases, J lost 2 bases, and 8 bases lay in between. Germline lookup yields CDR1 LGHNA and CDR2 YSLEER. CDR3 size: 14 residues. The CDR3 spells CASSHIGGNQPQHF. In nucleotides, the CDR3 is TGCGCCAGCAGCCACATAGGGGGCAATCAGCCCCAGCATTTT.

This chain joins TRBV7-6 and TRBJ2-3; TRBD2 aligns across 10 bases. The germline CDR1 and CDR2 sequences are SGHVS and FNYEAQ. J was trimmed by 2 bases and V by 5 bases; bases with no gene match: 7. This CDR3 spans 16 amino acids. The CDR3 nucleotides read TGTGCCAGCAGCCGAAGAACTAGCGGGAACACAGATACGCAGTATTTT. This encodes CASSRRTSGNTDTQYF.

The V and J genes are TRBV7-2 and TRBJ1-1; D gene uncertain. Germline CDR1 reads SGHTA; CDR2 reads FQGNSA. CDR3 length equals 15 residues. V lost 1 base and J lost 1, with 10 bases in between. The CDR3 region is CASSLGASQNTEAFF. The CDR3 DNA sequence: TGTGCCAGCAGCTTAGGGGCGTCGCAGAACACTGAAGCTTTCTTT.

This sequence joins TRBV5-5 and TRBJ2-5; D gene ambiguous. This CDR3 region has 16 residues. CDR1 SGHKS and CDR2 YYEKEE come from the germline V gene (reference sequence). V was shortened by 2 bases and J by 4 bases, with 18 bases between the two germline ends. In DNA, the CDR3 is TGTGCCAGCAGCTTCGGGCCGGTCCGGCAAAGAGAGACCCAGTACTTC. This sequence encodes CASSFGPVRQRETQYF. Filled out from reference TRBV5-5 and TRBJ2-5, the complete variable domain reads DAGVTQSPTHLIKTRGQQVTLRCSPISGHKSVSWYQQVLGQGPQFIFQYYEKEERGRGNFPDRFSARQFPNYSSELNVNALLLGDSALYLCASSFGPVRQRETQYFGPGTRLLVL.

V and J are TRBV11-2 and TRBJ2-3; unclear D gene. The CDR3 totals 13 residues. Germline V gene sequence: CDR1 SGHAT, CDR2 FQNNGV. Deletions cut 7 bases from V and 3 bases from J, with 11 bases between. This CDR3 is CASNSAGTDTQYF. CDR3 DNA sequence: TGTGCCAGCAACTCGGCTGGGACAGATACGCAGTATTTT. Using reference TRBV11-2 and TRBJ2-3 for the parts outside the CDR3, the full variable domain is EAGVAQSPRYKIIEKRQSVAFWCNPISGHATLYWYQQILGQGPKLLIQFQNNGVVDDSQLPKDRFSAERLKGVDSTLKIQPAKLEDSAVYLCASNSAGTDTQYFGPGTRLTVL.

This chain connects TRBV5-1 to TRBJ1-1; 7 bases fit TRBD1. After removal of 3 bases from V and 1 base from J, the junction contained 3 bases not matched to a gene. The CDR3 has 14 residues. The germline CDR1 and CDR2 sequences are SGHRS and YFSETQ. CDR3 nucleotide sequence: TGCGCCAGCAGCTCACGACAGGGGAACACTGAAGCTTTCTTT. Residues: CASSSRQGNTEAFF.

The chain links TRBV25-1 to TRBJ1-5, with D uncertain. Trimming removed 6 bases from V and 4 bases from J, with 10 bases in between. The CDR3 extends over 13 amino acids. Germline CDR1 MGHDK, CDR2 SYGVNS. This CDR3 is CASSPFGNQPQHF. The DNA for the CDR3 is TGTGCCAGCAGCCCCTTTGGGAATCAGCCCCAGCATTTT. Based on the CDR3 plus reference TRBV25-1 and TRBJ1-5, the full variable domain is EADIYQTPRYLVIGTGKKITLECSQTMGHDKMYWYQQDPGMELHLIHYSYGVNSTEKGDLSSESTVSRIRTEHFPLTLESARPSHTSQYLCASSPFGNQPQHFGDGTRLSIL.

This chain links TRBV19 with TRBJ2-5; TRBD2 might be the D (6 bases). V lost 1 base to trimming and J lost 7 bases, with 13 bases between them. The germline V gene has CDR1 LNHDA and CDR2 SQIVND (reference sequence). This CDR3 has 14 residues. CDR3 in amino acids: CASSIGRGPGTQYF. As DNA, the CDR3 is TGTGCCAGTAGTATAGGGCGGGGTCCAGGGACCCAGTACTTC.

This clone was counted once. The chain uses TRBV11-2 and TRBJ2-7, with TRBD2 matching 8 bases. The germline gives CDR1 SGHAT, CDR2 FQNNGV. The V segment lost 5 bases and the J segment 3 bases; nucleotides outside the gene matches: 3. The CDR3 length is 13 residues. CDR3: CASSLSGSYEQYF. CDR3 sequence (DNA): TGTGCCAGCAGCCTCAGCGGGAGCTACGAGCAGTACTTC.

This clone was seen only once. The V gene is TRBV6-6, the J gene TRBJ2-3; D gene ambiguous. V was clipped by 4 bases and J by 0 bases, with 11 bases between them. The CDR3 has 15 residues. Germline CDR1 MNHNY, CDR2 SVGAGI (reference sequence). The DNA of the CDR3 is TGTGCCAGCAGTTGGGCTGCGCCTAGCACAGATACGCAGTATTTT. Translated: CASSWAAPSTDTQYF.

The chain links TRBV10-3 to TRBJ2-3, with 8 bases that match TRBD2. Trimming took 6 bases from V and 2 from J; bases not matched to a gene: 4. Per the germline V gene, CDR1 is ENHRY and CDR2 is SYGVKD. This CDR3 has 14 residues. DNA for the CDR3: TGTGCCATCAGCAATAGCGGGATCACAGATACGCAGTATTTT. Translation gives CAISNSGITDTQYF.

This chain links TRBV7-2 with TRBJ1-2; a possible D gene is TRBD1 (6 bases). This CDR3 has 14 amino acids. Germline CDR1 reads SGHTA; CDR2 reads FQGNSA. The V end lost 5 bases, the J end lost 8 bases, and 18 bases lay between the germline ends. The CDR3 is CASSESQGLKGYTF. The CDR3 coding sequence is TGTGCCAGCAGCGAGAGCCAGGGGTTGAAGGGCTACACCTTC.

This clone was found a few times. The chain has TRBV6-5 and TRBJ1-1, with TRBD1 as a possible D gene (6 bases). CDR3 length: 13 residues. Between the trimmed V and J ends, which lost 6 bases and 3 bases, there was a span of 11 bases. Per germline, CDR1 MNHEY and CDR2 SVGAGI. CDR3 residues: CASRQGPHTEAFF. The CDR3 DNA follows: TGTGCCAGCAGACAGGGTCCCCACACTGAAGCTTTCTTT.

The chain couples TRBV9 to TRBJ1-4, with D unclear. CDR1 SGDLS and CDR2 YYNGEE come from the germline V gene. Trimming left V 4 bases short and J 0 bases short, with 7 bases between. The CDR3 length is 14 residues. The CDR3 region is CASSPTTTNEKLFF. CDR3 in DNA: TGTGCCAGCAGCCCGACCACAACTAATGAAAAACTGTTTTTT.

In this sample, this clone turned up once. This sequence joins TRBV6-5 and TRBJ2-5; a possible D gene is TRBD2 (7 bases). Germline assignment: CDR1 MNHEY and CDR2 SVGAGI. The CDR3 is 16 residues long. V was cut by 2 bases and J by 2 bases, with 15 bases left in between. The CDR3 spells CASSYAWGGLQETQYF. The CDR3 nucleotides are TGTGCCAGCAGTTACGCTTGGGGGGGCCTACAAGAGACCCAGTACTTC.